These 29 T cell receptor beta chains came from one sample sequenced in a study of T-cell reconstitution after alpha-beta-depleted transplantation in children. For TCRbeta, the library was prepared with unique molecular identifiers. TCRdb reprocessed the PCR reads via MiXCR and lists one record per CDR3 protein. The repertoire consists of 250,000 to 300,000 distinct CDR3 sequences, with approximately 7.3% occurring once and the leading ten covering 8.5% to 9.5%. Findings of the study overall: Newly generated T cells supplied most T-cell counts and diversity one year post-transplant.

Their antigens are not known. The material sequenced was peripheral blood, taken 360 days after TCRalphabeta/CD19-depleted stem cell transplant. The receptors originated from a female patient between 2 and 15 years old who had a stem cell transplant for Fanconi anemia, so the T cells may come from the graft donor.

This clonotype was observed a handful of times. V is TRBV20-1 and J is TRBJ2-6, with D possibly matching TRBD2 (5 bases). Per the germline V gene, CDR1 is DFQATT and CDR2 is SNEGSKA (reference sequence). The CDR3 loop spans 16 amino acids. The V and J ends lost 2 bases and 0 bases respectively, with 11 bases between them. CDR3 nucleotides: TGCAGTGCTAGATCCGGGGTAATCTCTGGGGCCAACGTCCTGACTTTC. Its protein is CSARSGVISGANVLTF.

Many counts were recorded for this clonotype. The gene calls are TRBV4-3 and TRBJ1-5, with D unresolved. Trimming removed 0 bases at V and 4 bases at J, with 7 bases between. CDR1 and CDR2 from the germline V gene are LGHNA and YSLEER. CDR3 length equals 14 residues. In DNA, the CDR3 is TGCGCCAGCAGCCAAGAACCGGGGAATCAGCCCCAGCATTTT. As protein: CASSQEPGNQPQHF.

The chain links TRBV2 to TRBJ1-2; D is perhaps TRBD1 (5 bases). V lost 6 bases and J 0 bases, leaving 8 bases between the germline ends. The CDR3 has 13 residues. Looked up from germline, CDR1 is SNHLY and CDR2 is FYNNEI. The CDR3 nucleotides are TGTGCCAGCAGGCCGGGGGCTAACTATGGCTACACCTTC. Residues: CASRPGANYGYTF.

The chain carries TRBV27 and TRBJ1-4, with 7 bases matching TRBD1. Losses at the gene ends were 6 bases for V and 4 bases for J; bases not matched to a gene: 5. This CDR3 comprises 14 residues. Per the germline V gene, CDR1 is MNHEY and CDR2 is SMNVEV (reference sequence). The CDR3 is CASRTGSFNEKLFF. CDR3 nucleotide sequence: TGTGCCAGCAGGACAGGGTCCTTTAATGAAAAACTGTTTTTT.

This clonotype was observed many times. The chain combines TRBV7-3 with TRBJ2-3; no firm D call. CDR3 size: 15 residues. Germline loops: CDR1 SGHTA, CDR2 FQGTGA. V lost 3 bases, J lost 0 bases, and 10 bases lay in between. In DNA form, the CDR3 reads TGTGCCAGCAGCTTTGGGTTATGGAGCACAGATACGCAGTATTTT. This sequence encodes CASSFGLWSTDTQYF.

This clonotype has a handful of counts. The genes are TRBV30 and TRBJ2-1, with D perhaps matching TRBD2 (5 bases). The V gene lost 1 base and the J gene lost 5 bases, with 12 bases spanning the gap. The germline V gene encodes CDR1 GTSNPN and CDR2 SVGIG (reference sequence). This CDR3 is built from 14 residues. The CDR3: CAWSETWTDNEQFF. The CDR3 coding sequence is TGTGCCTGGAGTGAAACATGGACTGACAATGAGCAGTTCTTC.

This clonotype was observed a handful of times. The chain joins TRBV11-1 to TRBJ2-7; 7 bases match TRBD2. V shed 1 base, J shed 5 bases, and the junction held 17 bases outside the gene matches. From germline, CDR1 is SGHAT and CDR2 FQDESV (reference sequence). The CDR3 sequence is 18 residues long. CDR3 nucleotide sequence: TGTGCCAGCAGCTTAGGTCGCTGGAAGGGAGGGCCCAACGACGAGCAGTACGTC. It codes for CASSLGRWKGGPNDEQYV.

Many counts were recorded for this clonotype. V gene TRBV9 combines with J gene TRBJ2-7; 7 bases line up with TRBD1. The CDR3 spans 13 residues. The germline gives CDR1 SGDLS, CDR2 YYNGEE. V gave up 4 bases and J gave up 7 bases; unmatched junction bases: 8. The chain's CDR3 is CASSPLRQGEQYF. The CDR3 coding sequence is TGTGCCAGCAGCCCCCTCCGACAGGGTGAGCAGTACTTC.

This clonotype was counted only a few times. The chain couples TRBV16 to TRBJ2-7; TRBD1 matches at 9 bases. This CDR3 is 16 amino acids long. CDR1 and CDR2 from the germline V gene are KGHSY and FQNENV. J gave up 0 bases and V 4 bases, and 7 bases lay outside the gene matches. This chain's CDR3 is CASSPPTGGISYEQYF. CDR3 sequence (DNA): TGTGCCAGCAGCCCGCCGACAGGGGGAATCTCCTACGAGCAGTACTTC.

This clonotype was observed a handful of times. The chain combines TRBV3-1 with TRBJ1-1; D unclear. CDR1 and CDR2 (germline): LGHDT, YNNKEL (reference sequence). V lost 0 bases to trimming and J lost 9 bases, with 14 bases between them. The CDR3 covers 14 residues. This chain's CDR3 is CASSQDFGWAQAFF. Here the CDR3 DNA reads TGTGCCAGCAGCCAAGATTTTGGGTGGGCGCAAGCTTTCTTT.

The chain couples TRBV10-3 to TRBJ1-2, with 9 positions matching TRBD1. The junction had 4 bases not matched to a gene; V was cut back by 6 bases and J by 8 bases. The CDR3 is 12 residues long. Germline values: CDR1 ENHRY, CDR2 SYGVKD. The CDR3 sequence: CAIRQGAGGYTF. The CDR3 DNA sequence: TGTGCCATCAGACAGGGGGCGGGCGGCTACACCTTC.

This clonotype was found a few times. The rearrangement uses TRBV5-1 and TRBJ1-1; D may be TRBD1 (5 bases). Looked up from germline, CDR1 is SGHRS and CDR2 is YFSETQ. The CDR3 is 14 residues long. Trimming took off 4 bases at V and 7 bases at J, with 17 bases between the two ends. The CDR3 loop is CASSPNSWGSEAFF. CDR3 coding DNA: TGCGCCAGCAGCCCAAATTCATGGGGGAGTGAAGCTTTCTTT. Variable domain in full (rest from reference TRBV5-1 and TRBJ1-1): KAGVTQTPRYLIKTRGQQVTLSCSPISGHRSVSWYQQTPGQGLQFLFEYFSETQRNKGNFPGRFSGRQFSNSRSEMNVSTLELGDSALYLCASSPNSWGSEAFFGQGTRLTVV.

In this sample, this clonotype turned up a few times. The V call is TRBV19, the J call TRBJ1-1, with D perhaps TRBD1 (5 bases). The CDR3 runs to 14 residues. Deletions cut 1 base from V and 4 bases from J, with 10 bases between. Germline V gene lookup returns CDR1 LNHDA and CDR2 SQIVND (reference sequence). CDR3 bases: TGTGCCAGTAGTATAGTTGGGACGGCCACTGAAGCTTTCTTT. Its translation: CASSIVGTATEAFF.

This clonotype was counted at least ten times. The V call is TRBV29-1, the J call TRBJ1-5; 9 nucleotides match TRBD1. Germline values: CDR1 SQVTM, CDR2 ANQGSEA. Trimming removed 6 bases from V and 5 bases from J; junction bases left unmatched: 5. CDR3 length: 13 residues. CDR3 bases: TGCAGCGTGCGGACAGGGGATGATCAGCCCCAGCATTTT. Translated, it gives CSVRTGDDQPQHF.

The V call is TRBV25-1, the J call TRBJ2-7; possibly TRBD1 for D (6 bases). The V end lost 1 base, the J end lost 3 bases, and 13 bases lay between the germline ends. The CDR3 is 15 amino acids. CDR1 is MGHDK, CDR2 SYGVNS, per germline. The DNA for the CDR3 is TGTGCCAGCAGTGAATTTGGGGGCAATCTCTACGAGCAGTACTTC. Translating it yields CASSEFGGNLYEQYF.

The sample holds a few counts of this clonotype. The CDR3 DNA sequence: TGTGCCAGCTCACCGTCCAGACCCTACGAGCAGTACTTC. The encoded protein is CASSPSRPYEQYF. The gene calls are TRBV18 and TRBJ2-7; D is undetermined. The CDR3 has 13 amino acids. V was shortened by 3 bases and J by 2 bases, with 8 bases between the two germline ends. Germline CDR1 reads KGHSH; CDR2 reads LQKENI.

This clonotype was seen repeatedly, ten times or more. The chain recombines TRBV12-3 or TRBV12-4 with TRBJ1-1; 10 bases align to TRBD1. This CDR3 has 15 residues. J was trimmed by 4 bases and V by 4 bases; bases with no gene match: 6. The CDR3 loop reads CASSWRQGAGTEAFF. CDR3 sequence (DNA): TGTGCCAGCAGTTGGCGACAGGGGGCAGGCACTGAAGCTTTCTTT.

This clonotype was recorded many times. CDR3 sequence reads: CASSYSRTGWGGNTEAFF. The CDR3 DNA follows: TGTGCCAGCAGTTACTCTCGGACAGGGTGGGGGGGAAACACTGAAGCTTTCTTT. J is TRBJ1-1 and V is TRBV6-5; TRBD1 agrees at 8 bases. Germline-derived CDR1 and CDR2 are MNHEY and SVGAGI. This CDR3 has 18 amino acids. V dropped 0 bases and J dropped 2; count of bases not matched to a gene: 11.

This clonotype showed up just a few times. This chain joins TRBV12-3 or TRBV12-4 and TRBJ2-1; tentatively, D is TRBD2 (6 bases). Trimming took 6 bases from V and 0 from J, leaving 18 bases between them. This CDR3 is 17 amino acids long. The CDR3 DNA sequence: TGTGCCAGCAGCCCCTCACGGGGGTTGGGCTCCTACAATGAGCAGTTCTTC. This translates into CASSPSRGLGSYNEQFF.

This clonotype was counted ten times or more. The chain links TRBV12-3 or TRBV12-4 to TRBJ1-1; 9 bases align to TRBD1. J was trimmed by 3 bases and V by 6 bases; bases with no gene match: 11. This CDR3 has 16 residues. CDR3 sequence (DNA): TGTGCCAGCAGCCCTGGGACAGGGTTGTTGTACACTGAAGCTTTCTTT. Translation gives CASSPGTGLLYTEAFF.

This clonotype was counted a few times. The chain is built from TRBV7-2 and TRBJ2-5; TRBD2 aligns across 9 bases. The CDR3 runs to 14 residues. Germline CDR1 reads SGHTA; CDR2 reads FQGNSA. V dropped 1 base and J dropped 7; count of bases not matched to a gene: 4. The DNA of the CDR3 is TGTGCCAGCAGCTTAGGCGGGGGGGCCAGGACCCAGTACTTC. This translates into CASSLGGGARTQYF.

Only a few counts were recorded for this clonotype. The chain recombines TRBV20-1 with TRBJ2-7; D gene unclear. Trimming shortened V by 5 bases and J by 2 bases, and 16 bases separated the two germline ends. The V gene's germline CDR1 is DFQATT and CDR2 SNEGSKA (reference sequence). This CDR3 contains 14 residues. Here the CDR3 DNA reads TGCAGTGCTTCCCCCGGCGGTTTTACCTACGAGCAGTACTTC. It yields the protein CSASPGGFTYEQYF.

This clonotype came up many times. The chain has TRBV3-1 and TRBJ2-7, with 7 bases that match TRBD2. Germline lookup yields CDR1 LGHDT and CDR2 YNNKEL (reference sequence). CDR3 length: 15 amino acids. V dropped 2 bases and J dropped 0; count of bases not matched to a gene: 4. The CDR3 reads CASSQFASGSYEQYF. As DNA, the CDR3 is TGTGCCAGCAGCCAATTCGCTAGCGGCTCCTACGAGCAGTACTTC.

This clonotype was seen ten or more times. The chain recombines TRBV5-1 with TRBJ2-1; 11 bases are a match to TRBD2. V gave up 4 bases and J gave up 4 bases; unmatched junction bases: 19. Germline V CDR1 and CDR2: SGHRS, YFSETQ. The CDR3 is made up of 20 amino acids. CDR3 nucleotides: TGCGCCAGCAGCCACCCCCGACTAGCGGGAACAGATCCCCTATACAATGAGCAGTTCTTC. Its translation: CASSHPRLAGTDPLYNEQFF.

This clonotype has only a few counts. This sequence joins TRBV2 and TRBJ2-1; 9 bases match TRBD2. From germline, CDR1 is SNHLY and CDR2 FYNNEI. The V and J ends lost 5 bases and 5 bases, in that order; junction bases with no gene match: 7. The CDR3 length is 15 residues. CDR3 coding DNA: TGTGCCAGCAGTCCGCGGGGGGGCTTCCACAATGAGCAGTTCTTC. Protein sequence: CASSPRGGFHNEQFF.

This clonotype was found many times. The chain uses TRBV7-2 and TRBJ1-5, with D perhaps matching TRBD1 (5 bases). The V gene lost 5 bases and the J gene lost 6 bases, with 17 bases spanning the gap. This CDR3 has 15 amino acids. CDR1 and CDR2 from the germline V gene are SGHTA and FQGNSA. The CDR3 region is CASSPGGGSGQPQHF. CDR3 sequence (DNA): TGTGCCAGCAGCCCAGGCGGGGGTAGTGGTCAGCCCCAGCATTTT.

This clonotype has more than one count but fewer than ten. V gene TRBV13 combines with J gene TRBJ2-2, with D possibly TRBD2 on 6 matching bases. The CDR3 extends over 14 amino acids. Trimming took 0 bases from V and 7 from J, leaving 9 bases between them. Looked up from germline, CDR1 is PRHDT and CDR2 is FYEKMQ (reference sequence). CDR3 in amino acids: CASSLGLANGELFF. Here the CDR3 DNA reads TGTGCCAGCAGCTTAGGACTAGCAAACGGGGAGCTGTTTTTT.

This clonotype was detected ten times or more. The CDR3 reads CASSSQGRGYTF. DNA of the CDR3: TGTGCCAGCAGTTCCCAGGGTCGTGGCTACACCTTC. The V and J genes are TRBV6-5 and TRBJ1-2, with D perhaps TRBD1 (5 bases). The CDR3 length is 12 residues. The germline V gene has CDR1 MNHEY and CDR2 SVGAGI. V shed 4 bases and J shed 7 bases, with 10 bases lying between them.

This clonotype was counted at least ten times. The chain links TRBV6-5 to TRBJ2-1; D may be TRBD1 (5 bases). V was clipped by 5 bases and J by 3 bases, with 17 bases between them. The CDR3 spans 16 residues. Germline V gene data show CDR1 as MNHEY and CDR2 as SVGAGI. The CDR3 DNA reads as TGTGCCAGCAGTCGACAGTCAAAAAGTGACTACAATGAGCAGTTCTTC. It translates to CASSRQSKSDYNEQFF.